One and the same sample provided the 21 T cell receptor beta chains below, sequenced in a study of shared T cell receptors in the human thymus (dated by TCRdb to the early 2020s). Library generation was performed with the immunoSEQ multiplex PCR assay. TCRdb's version of the immuneACCESS table is confined to in-frame rearrangements and falls short of the full clone set. An unresolved V gene accounts for under half of the shortfall where checked; the remainder is of unknown origin. The sample table shows about 400,000 clones, and approximately 95% are seen once. The ten top clones hold roughly 0.02% of the sample. Sequencing was done on a sample of thymocytes. Receptors were obtained from a human donor.

The chain has TRBV7-9 and TRBJ1-1; unclear D gene. V shed 2 bases and J shed 4 bases, with 8 bases lying between them. Germline V gives CDR1 SEHNR, CDR2 FQNEAQ (reference sequence). This CDR3 is 13 amino acids long. The CDR3 DNA reads as TGTGCCAGCAGCTTACTAAGGACCACTGAAGCTTTCTTT. This gives the protein CASSLLRTTEAFF.

The chain recombines TRBV4-1 with TRBJ1-3, with D possibly being TRBD1 (6 bases). V was clipped by 4 bases and J by 3 bases, with 13 bases between them. Germline assignment: CDR1 MGHRA and CDR2 YSYEKL. CDR3 length: 15 residues. CDR3 coding DNA: TGCGCCAGCAGCCCTACCAGGGGCAGTGGAAACACCATATATTTT. Translating gives CASSPTRGSGNTIYF.

This clone was detected once. This chain links TRBV13 with TRBJ2-1; 12 nucleotides line up with TRBD2. Trimming cost V 6 bases and J 8 bases; bases outside gene matches: 2. Germline V CDR1 and CDR2: PRHDT, FYEKMQ (reference sequence). This CDR3 is 13 amino acids long. The CDR3 spells CASRTSGSDEQFF. In nucleotides, the CDR3 is TGTGCCAGCAGGACTAGCGGGAGTGATGAGCAGTTCTTC.

The chain joins TRBV13 to TRBJ2-1; a weak D match, TRBD1 (6 bases). V was trimmed by 5 bases and J by 5 bases, leaving 16 bases between them. Germline V gene sequence: CDR1 PRHDT, CDR2 FYEKMQ (reference sequence). The CDR3 spans 15 residues. The CDR3: CASSTHRTENNEQFF. Here the CDR3 DNA reads TGTGCCAGCAGCACCCACCGGACAGAAAACAATGAGCAGTTCTTC.

V usage is TRBV21-1 and J usage is TRBJ1-2. TRBV21-1 is listed as a pseudogene. The CDR3 is 15 residues long. The CDR3 bases are TGTGCCAGCAGCAAATATAGGACGCCCGGGCTTGGCTACACCTTC. Protein product: CASSKYRTPGLGYTF.

This chain links TRBV27 with TRBJ1-3, with 8 bases identical to TRBD1. The CDR3 totals 16 residues. Germline values: CDR1 MNHEY, CDR2 SMNVEV (reference sequence). Germline trimming cut 6 bases from V and 0 bases from J; bases unmatched to any gene: 7. CDR3 DNA sequence: TGTGCCAGCAGACCCAGGACAGGGCCCTCTGGAAACACCATATATTTT. Protein sequence: CASRPRTGPSGNTIYF.

The rearrangement uses TRBV19 and TRBJ2-7; the match to TRBD1 covers 7 bases. V shed 4 bases and J 4 bases; nucleotides not matched to a gene: 7. CDR1 LNHDA and CDR2 SQIVND come from the germline V gene (reference sequence). CDR3 length: 14 residues. In DNA form, the CDR3 reads TGTGCCAGTAGTAACCGGGACAGCAGTTACGAGCAGTACTTC. Amino acid sequence: CASSNRDSSYEQYF.

The chain is built from TRBV30 and TRBJ2-7, with 7 nucleotides matching TRBD1. The CDR3 extends over 12 amino acids. The J segment lost 3 bases and the V segment lost 5 bases, leaving 4 bases of the junction unmatched. Germline lookup yields CDR1 GTSNPN and CDR2 SVGIG (reference sequence). In nucleotides, the CDR3 is TGTGCCTGGGAGACAGGGTTCTACGAGCAGTACTTC. Protein: CAWETGFYEQYF.

The chain recombines TRBV27 with TRBJ2-1; 13 bases are shared with TRBD2. V was pared by 5 bases and J by 7 bases, with 5 bases of the junction left unmatched. The CDR3 is 15 residues long. Germline CDR1 MNHEY, CDR2 SMNVEV (reference sequence). CDR3 sequence: CASSRPGLAGNEQFF. CDR3 DNA sequence: TGTGCCAGCAGTCGACCGGGACTAGCGGGAAATGAGCAGTTCTTC.

The rearrangement uses TRBV27 and TRBJ1-4, with 9 bases matching TRBD1. The V gene end was trimmed by 5 bases and the J gene end by 7 bases; junction bases not matched to a gene: 11. The CDR3 runs to 16 residues. The germline V gene encodes CDR1 MNHEY and CDR2 SMNVEV (reference sequence). The CDR3, as DNA: TGTGCCAGCAGTCCCCTACAAGGGACAGGGCGTGAAAAACTGTTTTTT. This translates into CASSPLQGTGREKLFF. The whole variable domain, remainder taken from reference TRBV27 and TRBJ1-4, is EAQVTQNPRYLITVTGKKLTVTCSQNMNHEYMSWYRQDPGLGLRQIYYSMNVEVTDKGDVPEGYKVSRKEKRNFPLILESPSPNQTSLYFCASSPLQGTGREKLFFGSGTQLSVL.

The V call is TRBV16, the J call TRBJ2-4; D gene unclear. Per the germline V gene, CDR1 is KGHSY and CDR2 is FQNENV. CDR3 length: 16 residues. Trimming pared 6 bases from V and 8 bases from J, leaving 23 bases between. The CDR3 sequence: CASSLLDGPRPDIQYF. The DNA for the CDR3 is TGTGCCAGCAGTCTTCTGGATGGCCCCCGCCCAGACATTCAGTACTTC.

The chain is built from TRBV4-1 and TRBJ2-7, with a possible D match to TRBD1 (5 bases). Germline V gene data show CDR1 as MGHRA and CDR2 as YSYEKL. The CDR3 runs 20 residues. V lost 0 bases, J lost 3 bases, and 27 bases lay in between. The CDR3 nucleotides are TGCGCCAGCAGCCAAGATTATATCGGACACCAAAATGTAGGTTACTACGAGCAGTACTTC. Amino acid sequence: CASSQDYIGHQNVGYYEQYF.

The chain couples TRBV19 to TRBJ1-5, with 7 positions matching TRBD1. This CDR3 has 16 residues. The germline CDR1 and CDR2 sequences are LNHDA and SQIVND (reference sequence). V dropped 6 bases and J dropped 2; count of bases not matched to a gene: 10. This CDR3 reads CASSKRQGRRNQPQHF. The CDR3 region has the DNA TGTGCCAGTAGCAAAAGACAGGGTAGGCGCAATCAGCCCCAGCATTTT.

Regarding this clone: One end of the junction is discordant with germline, which a read error may explain. The chain has TRBV9 and TRBJ2-2; 10 bases align to TRBD1. The CDR3 has 15 amino acids. CDR1 is SGDLS, CDR2 YYNGEE, per germline. As DNA, the CDR3 is TGTGCCAGCGGGACCGGGACAGGGGACACCGGGAAGCTGTTTTTT. Translating gives CASGTGTGDTGKLFF. Looking up the rest from reference TRBV9 and TRBJ2-2 gives the full variable domain: DSGVTQTPKHLITATGQRVTLRCSPRSGDLSVYWYQQSLDQGLQFLIQYYNGEERAKGNILERFSAQQFPDLHSELNLSSLELGDSALYFCASGTGTGDTGKLFFGEGSRLTVL.

This clone was seen a few times. The CDR3 coding sequence is TGTGCCACCAAGCGCGGGGGGCCAAGGATCTTTAGCAATCAGCCCCAGCATTTT. Its translation: CATKRGGPRIFSNQPQHF. The chain is built from TRBV19 and TRBJ1-5, with a possible D match to TRBD1 (6 bases). The CDR3 runs 18 residues. The V gene's germline CDR1 is LNHDA and CDR2 SQIVND (reference sequence). V lost 10 bases and J lost 0, with 25 bases in between. The full variable domain, in which reference TRBV19 and TRBJ1-5 provide the parts outside the CDR3, is DGGITQSPKYLFRKEGQNVTLSCEQNLNHDAMYWYRQDPGQGLRLIYYSQIVNDFQKGDIAEGYSVSREKKESFPLTVTSAQKNPTAFYLCATKRGGPRIFSNQPQHFGDGTRLSIL.

The rearrangement links TRBV28 to TRBJ2-1; either TRBD1 or TRBD2 may fit D (7 bases each). Germline V gives CDR1 MDHEN, CDR2 SYDVKM. CDR3 length: 18 residues. The V end was cut by 5 bases, the J end by 4 bases, with 24 bases between. CDR3 protein: CASSRTLNREGAYNEQFF. The DNA of the CDR3 is TGTGCCAGCAGTCGGACACTTAACAGGGAGGGGGCTTACAATGAGCAGTTCTTC.

The chain combines TRBV7-8 with TRBJ1-1, with TRBD1 matching 8 bases. This CDR3 contains 16 residues. CDR1 is SGHVS and CDR2 is FQNEAQ in the germline V gene. The V and J ends lost 5 bases and 3 bases, in that order; junction bases with no gene match: 11. This CDR3 reads CASSLAGGRWDTEAFF. The CDR3 DNA reads TGTGCCAGCAGCCTGGCAGGGGGCCGCTGGGACACTGAAGCTTTCTTT.

J is TRBJ1-3 and V is TRBV6-6; D is ambiguous. The CDR3 length is 13 residues. Germline-derived CDR1 and CDR2 are MNHNY and SVGAGI (reference sequence). The V end was cut by 5 bases, the J end by 0 bases, with 5 bases between. CDR3 protein: CASSPYSGNTIYF. The CDR3 DNA reads as TGTGCCAGCAGTCCCTACTCTGGAAACACCATATATTTT.

The chain carries TRBV10-3 and TRBJ2-1; a weak D match, TRBD1 (5 bases). CDR1 is ENHRY, CDR2 SYGVKD, per germline. The V and J ends lost 4 bases and 0 bases respectively, with 13 bases between them. The CDR3 extends over 16 amino acids. The CDR3 nucleotides read TGTGCCATCAGTGGTGCGACAGAGAGCTCCTACAATGAGCAGTTCTTC. Protein: CAISGATESSYNEQFF.

The V gene is TRBV28, the J gene TRBJ2-3; D could derive from TRBD1 or TRBD2 (6 bases each). Germline CDR1 and CDR2: MDHEN and SYDVKM. Trimming removed 8 bases at V and 4 bases at J, with 16 bases between. The CDR3 totals 14 residues. CDR3 protein: CASRVGGESDTQYF. The CDR3 DNA is TGTGCCAGCCGAGTGGGGGGCGAATCAGATACGCAGTATTTT.

This rearrangement joins TRBV9 to TRBJ2-3, with 15 bases that match TRBD2. The ends lost 0 bases at V and 3 bases at J; junction bases unmatched: 17. The CDR3 spans 22 residues. The V gene's germline CDR1 is SGDLS and CDR2 YYNGEE. The CDR3 nucleotides read TGTGCCAGCAGCGTAGCTACACCTTGGACTAGCGGGAGGGCCAGGGGGACAGATACGCAGTATTTT. Translation: CASSVATPWTSGRARGTDTQYF.